This is a list of T cell receptor beta chains from one sample in a study of shared clonotypes between healthy human individuals. TCRdb's table, derived via immunoSEQ multiplex PCR, lists solely in-frame clones and lacks some. The table has about 1.5 million clones, 98% seen once. Material for sequencing was naive CD4+ T cells sorted from blood. The source is a man aged 25-45 years in good health. The CDR3 runs from the conserved cysteine through the conserved F or W. A D gene is named only where the DNA matches it firmly. Where a row states a size, it is once, few, many or the class of an expanded clone; other rows omit it.

-,13,TRBJ2-1,TRBV5-4,-,CASSGSRYNEQFF,TGTGCCAGCAGCGGGAGTCGGTACAATGAGCAGTTCTTC
-,12,TRBJ2-3,TRBV7-2,-,CASSSYTDTQYF,TGTGCCAGCAGCTCATACACAGATACGCAGTATTTT
-,14,TRBJ2-1,TRBV27,-,CASSFLDRFGEQFF,TGTGCCAGCAGTTTCCTCGACAGGTTTGGTGAGCAGTTCTTC
-,13,TRBJ2-1,TRBV4-3,-,CASSQGLYNEQFF,TGCGCCAGCAGCCAAGGTCTGTACAATGAGCAGTTCTTC
-,14,TRBJ2-7,TRBV21-1,-,CASSGRDRLREQYF,TGTGCCAGCAGCGGACGGGACAGGCTGCGGGAGCAGTACTTC
-,14,TRBJ1-5,TRBV5-5,-,CASSLEGRVRPQHF,TGTGCCAGCAGCTTGGAGGGGCGGGTTAGGCCCCAGCATTTT
TRBD2,15,TRBJ2-7,TRBV5-1,-,CASSLDGRDAYEQYF,TGCGCCAGCAGCTTGGACGGGAGGGATGCCTACGAGCAGTACTTC
-,13,TRBJ1-2,TRBV9,once,CASTSLNSYGYTF,TGTGCCAGCACCTCCCTCAATTCCTATGGCTACACCTTC
-,15,TRBJ2-1,TRBV28,-,CASIQAPSGNNEQFF,TGTGCCAGCATCCAAGCCCCCAGCGGTAACAATGAGCAGTTCTTC
TRBD2,14,TRBJ2-7,TRBV2,-,CASSTLAGAYEQYF,TGTGCCAGCAGCACACTAGCGGGGGCCTACGAGCAGTACTTC
-,14,TRBJ2-2,TRBV9,-,CASSVVLSAGELFF,TGTGCCAGCAGCGTAGTGCTGAGTGCCGGGGAGCTGTTTTTT
TRBD2,15,TRBJ2-7,TRBV5-4,-,CASSKAGLPPYEQYF,TGTGCCAGCAGCAAAGCGGGACTTCCCCCCTACGAGCAGTACTTC
TRBD2,19,TRBJ2-2,TRBV5-4,once,CASSPYTPLAGENTGELFF,TGTGCCAGCAGCCCCTACACCCCCCTAGCGGGAGAGAACACCGGGGAGCTGTTTTTT
-,14,TRBJ1-1,TRBV28,-,CAGGPNRDTTEAFF,TGTGCCGGGGGGCCGAACCGGGACACCACTGAAGCTTTCTTT
TRBD2,15,TRBJ2-1,TRBV4-3,-,CASSQDSGRGDEQFF,TGCGCCAGCAGCCAAGATAGCGGGAGAGGCGATGAGCAGTTCTTC
TRBD1,15,TRBJ1-2,TRBV28,-,CALRQQGADNYGYTF,TGTGCCTTACGGCAGCAGGGGGCAGATAACTATGGCTACACCTTC
TRBD1,14,TRBJ1-2,TRBV28,-,CASSSGTGTYGYTF,TGTGCCAGCAGTTCCGGGACAGGGACCTATGGCTACACCTTC
-,13,TRBJ1-2,TRBV5-1,-,CASSLADLYGYTF,TGCGCCAGCAGCTTGGCAGACTTGTATGGCTACACCTTC
TRBD1,13,TRBJ1-1,TRBV11-3,-,CASSLEGQGAAFF,TGTGCCAGCAGCTTAGAAGGACAGGGAGCAGCTTTCTTT
-,14,TRBJ2-1,TRBV28,-,CASSLAGSHAEQFF,TGTGCCAGCAGTTTGGCGGGTAGTCATGCTGAGCAGTTCTTC
-,14,TRBJ2-7,TRBV5-1,-,CASSLGGSPYEQYF,TGCGCCAGCAGTCTCGGGGGCAGTCCCTACGAGCAGTACTTC
-,13,TRBJ1-1,TRBV18,-,CASSPKWDTEAFF,TGTGCCAGCTCACCTAAGTGGGACACCGAAGCTTTCTTT
-,15,TRBJ2-1,TRBV28,-,CASKGHASSYNEQFF,TGTGCCAGCAAGGGACACGCGAGCTCCTACAATGAGCAGTTCTTC
TRBD2,15,TRBJ2-1,TRBV5-1,-,CASSPDIAGSTRQFF,TGCGCCAGCAGCCCAGACATAGCGGGGTCTACACGGCAGTTCTTC
-,15,TRBJ2-1,TRBV5-1,-,CASSFRGVSYNEQFF,TGCGCCAGCAGCTTCCGAGGGGTCTCCTACAATGAGCAGTTCTTC
-,14,TRBJ2-3,TRBV10-3,-,CATTLVGPTDTQYF,TGTGCCACCACCCTGGTTGGCCCAACAGATACGCAGTATTTT
-,14,TRBJ1-2,TRBV6-1,-,CASSVYRSQDGYTF,TGTGCCAGCAGTGTGTACAGGTCGCAGGATGGCTACACCTTC
-,12,TRBJ1-1,TRBV30,-,CAWSLGGTEAFF,TGTGCCTGGAGTCTCGGCGGGACTGAAGCTTTCTTT
TRBD1,13,TRBJ1-2,TRBV10-2,-,CASSEAGGAGYTF,TGCGCCAGCAGTGAGGCAGGGGGCGCGGGCTACACCTTC
-,16,TRBJ2-1,TRBV27,-,CASSFLPLSSYNEQFF,TGTGCCAGCAGTTTCCTCCCGCTTAGCTCCTACAATGAGCAGTTCTTC
-,16,TRBJ1-4,TRBV2,-,CASSEPQGYLNEKLFF,TGTGCCAGCAGTGAACCCCAGGGGTACCTTAATGAAAAACTGTTTTTT
-,14,TRBJ2-1,TRBV7-9,-,CASSSLGDYNEQFF,TGTGCCAGCAGTTCACTAGGGGATTACAATGAGCAGTTCTTC
TRBD1,14,TRBJ2-7,TRBV2,-,CASSAGTGFFEQYF,TGTGCCAGCAGCGCCGGGACAGGGTTTTTCGAGCAGTACTTC
-,11,TRBJ1-1,TRBV30,-,CAWSVLTEAFF,TGTGCCTGGAGTGTACTGACTGAAGCTTTCTTT
-,11,TRBJ2-7,TRBV10-3,-,CAISLGYEQYF,TGTGCCATCAGCCTAGGGTACGAGCAGTACTTC
-,12,TRBJ1-2,TRBV30,-,CAWSPAVYGYTF,TGTGCCTGGAGTCCGGCGGTCTATGGCTACACCTTC
TRBD2,15,TRBJ2-1,TRBV10-1,-,CASSTSGRANDEQFF,TGCGCCAGCAGTACTAGCGGGAGGGCCAATGATGAGCAGTTCTTC
TRBD2,15,TRBJ2-3,TRBV5-4,-,CASSPSGAAPDTQYF,TGTGCCAGCAGCCCTAGCGGGGCGGCCCCAGATACGCAGTATTTT
-,16,TRBJ2-1,TRBV15,once,CATSRSRTWTDNEQFF,TGTGCCACCAGCAGATCTCGGACCTGGACAGACAATGAGCAGTTCTTC
-,15,TRBJ2-1,TRBV5-4,-,CASSPGTESYNEQFF,TGTGCCAGCAGCCCCGGGACTGAATCCTACAATGAGCAGTTCTTC
-,15,TRBJ2-5,TRBV21-1,-,CASTPTGDLQETQYF,TGTGCCAGCACCCCGACAGGGGACTTGCAAGAGACCCAGTACTTC
-,13,TRBJ2-3,TRBV7-3,-,CASSSRQVDTQYF,TGTGCCAGCAGTTCCCGACAGGTTGATACGCAGTATTTT
TRBD2,17,TRBJ2-1,TRBV7-3,-,CASSPRGTSGLYNEQFF,TGTGCCAGCAGCCCAAGAGGGACTAGCGGTTTGTACAATGAGCAGTTCTTC
TRBD2,17,TRBJ2-3,TRBV7-2,-,CASSLEVAGAPIDTQYF,TGTGCCAGCAGCTTAGAGGTAGCGGGAGCGCCCATAGATACGCAGTATTTT
-,13,TRBJ2-1,TRBV7-7,once,CASSLAGESEQFF,TGTGCCAGCAGCTTAGCAGGTGAATCCGAGCAGTTCTTC
-,14,TRBJ2-3,TRBV6-5,once,CASSYSFGTDTQYF,TGTGCCAGCAGTTACTCGTTCGGCACAGATACGCAGTATTTT
-,15,TRBJ1-5,TRBV4-1,-,CASSQDGRGLEPQHF,TGCGCCAGCAGCCAAGATGGTAGGGGGTTGGAGCCCCAGCATTTT
-,16,TRBJ2-5,TRBV14,-,CASSAHGPGLRETQYF,TGTGCCAGCAGCGCCCACGGGCCGGGATTGCGGGAGACCCAGTACTTC
-,12,TRBJ2-5,TRBV13,once,CASSLGLETQYF,TGTGCCAGCAGCTTAGGCCTCGAGACCCAGTACTTC
-,14,TRBJ2-7,TRBV28,-,CASSPPGGSYEQYF,TGTGCCAGCAGTCCCCCCGGTGGCTCCTACGAGCAGTACTTC
-,14,TRBJ2-5,TRBV5-4,-,CASSTRQRQETQYF,TGTGCCAGCAGCACAAGACAGAGACAAGAGACCCAGTACTTC
TRBD2,16,TRBJ2-3,TRBV18,-,CASSPKLAASTDTQYF,TGTGCCAGCTCACCAAAACTAGCGGCTAGCACAGATACGCAGTATTTT
-,15,TRBJ2-7,TRBV27,once,CASSLRQGHSYEQYF,TGTGCCAGCAGTTTAAGGCAGGGACACTCCTACGAGCAGTACTTC
TRBD2,15,TRBJ2-7,TRBV15,-,CATSRSGTSGLEQYF,TGTGCCACCAGCAGATCTGGGACTAGCGGGCTCGAGCAGTACTTC
-,12,TRBJ2-3,TRBV18,-,CASSPLEHTQYF,TGTGCCAGCTCACCACTAGAACATACGCAGTATTTT
TRBD2,15,TRBJ2-7,TRBV5-1,once,CASSPLAGATYEQYF,TGCGCCAGCAGCCCCCTAGCGGGAGCGACCTACGAGCAGTACTTC